This T cell receptor beta chain stems from a study of blood T cell repertoires in COVID-19. For the study at large: Some COVID-19 samples were acute and others convalescent; all came from the United States, Italy and Spain.

The authors' processing: Estimation of nucleated cell counts was performed using reference gene primer amplification. Profiled with immunoSEQ multiplex PCR; TCRdb holds only in-frame clones, not every one. That table gives V, J and clone size, and the DNA gave D and trimming. The sample holds over 130,000 clones, about 86% seen once. Sequencing was carried out using peripheral blood. This clonotype was sampled from a human donor in a cohort sampled during active COVID-19.

CDR3 amino acids: CASSAMGAYQPQHF. CDR3 nucleotides: TGTGCCAGCAGTGCCATGGGGGCCTATCAGCCCCAGCATTTT. The V gene is TRBV7-6, the J gene TRBJ1-5; D is perhaps TRBD1 (6 bases). Germline CDR1 is SGHVS and CDR2 is FNYEAQ. Trimming removed 6 bases from V and 5 bases from J, with 14 bases in between. This CDR3 contains 14 residues.